This TCR beta chain was sequenced for a study of blood T cell repertoires in COVID-19. The repertoire was sequenced with immunoSEQ multiplex PCR; TCRdb's copy has only in-frame clones and lacks some. The repertoire holds roughly 200,000 clones, 80% to 90% seen once, with approximately 1.1% in the top ten. Assignments of participants to cohorts depended upon their own reported clinical history. The sample holds one count of this clone. Sequencing was performed on PBMCs or T cells enriched from blood (not recorded which). The sequence derives from a man aged 25 to 40 who had recovered from COVID-19.

The CDR3 DNA reads TGTGCCAGTAGTATAGTGGGAGCGGGGCACCAAGAGACCCAGTACTTC. As protein: CASSIVGAGHQETQYF. The gene calls are TRBV19 and TRBJ2-5, with TRBD2 matching 7 bases. Losses at the gene ends were 1 base for V and 0 bases for J; bases not matched to a gene: 5. The CDR3 runs 16 residues. Germline V CDR1 and CDR2: LNHDA, SQIVND (reference sequence).